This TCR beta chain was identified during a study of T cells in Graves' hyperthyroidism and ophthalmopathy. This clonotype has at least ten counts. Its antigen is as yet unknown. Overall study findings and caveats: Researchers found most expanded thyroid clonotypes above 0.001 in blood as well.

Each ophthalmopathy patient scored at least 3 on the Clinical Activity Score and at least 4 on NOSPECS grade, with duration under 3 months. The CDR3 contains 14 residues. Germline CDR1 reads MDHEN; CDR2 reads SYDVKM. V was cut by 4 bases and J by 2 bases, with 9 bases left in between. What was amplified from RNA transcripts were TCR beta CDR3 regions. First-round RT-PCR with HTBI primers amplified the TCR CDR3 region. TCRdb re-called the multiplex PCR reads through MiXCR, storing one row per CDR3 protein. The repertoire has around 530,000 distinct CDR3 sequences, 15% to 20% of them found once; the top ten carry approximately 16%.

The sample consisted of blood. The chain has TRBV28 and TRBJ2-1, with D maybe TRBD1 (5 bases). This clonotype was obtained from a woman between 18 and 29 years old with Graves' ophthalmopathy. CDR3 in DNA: TGTGCCAGCAGTTCAGGGTTCGCCTACAATGAGCAGTTCTTC. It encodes CASSSGFAYNEQFF.